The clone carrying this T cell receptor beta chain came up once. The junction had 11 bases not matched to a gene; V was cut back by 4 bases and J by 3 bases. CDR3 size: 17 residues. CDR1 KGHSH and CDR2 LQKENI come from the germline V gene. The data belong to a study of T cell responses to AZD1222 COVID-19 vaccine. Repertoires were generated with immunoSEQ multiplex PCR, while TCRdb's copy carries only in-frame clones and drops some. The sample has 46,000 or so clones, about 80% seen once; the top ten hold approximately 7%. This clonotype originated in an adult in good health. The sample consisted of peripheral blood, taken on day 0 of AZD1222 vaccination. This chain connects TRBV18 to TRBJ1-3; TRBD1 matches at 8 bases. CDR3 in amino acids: CASSLSRDRRHGNTIYF. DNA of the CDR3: TGTGCCAGCTCACTGTCCCGGGACAGGAGACATGGAAACACCATATATTTT.